The 2 T cell receptor beta chains presented below share a single source sample, sequenced in a study of blood T cell repertoires in COVID-19. Profiled with immunoSEQ multiplex PCR; TCRdb holds only in-frame clones, not every one. The sample comprises approximately 220,000 clones, roughly 85% of which are singletons, and approximately 2.6% rests with the top ten. Input material: peripheral blood. These receptors came from a man aged 50-60 years who had recovered from COVID-19.

The V and J genes are TRBV2 and TRBJ2-7; a possible D gene is TRBD2 (6 bases). The CDR3 consists of 15 residues. Germline V gives CDR1 SNHLY, CDR2 FYNNEI. Between the trimmed V and J ends, which lost 8 bases and 0 bases, there was a span of 17 bases. The CDR3 bases are TGTGCCAGCGATCCTGGGGACTTCAGCTCCTACGAGCAGTACTTC. Translation: CASDPGDFSSYEQYF. Full variable domain (outside the CDR3, taken from reference TRBV2 and TRBJ2-7): EPEVTQTPSHQVTQMGQEVILRCVPISNHLYFYWYRQILGQKVEFLVSFYNNEISEKSEIFDDQFSVERPDGSNFTLKIRSTKLEDSAMYFCASDPGDFSSYEQYFGPGTRLTVT.

This clone is a singleton in its sample. The chain joins TRBV19 to TRBJ2-7, with D perhaps TRBD1 (5 bases). In germline, CDR1 is LNHDA, CDR2 SQIVND (reference sequence). The CDR3 is 12 residues long. With 6 bases removed from V and 5 bases from J, the gap between germline ends came to 11 bases. Here the CDR3 reads CASSSGSHEQYF. The CDR3 DNA sequence: TGTGCCAGTAGCTCAGGGTCCCACGAGCAGTACTTC. The variable domain in full, completed from reference TRBV19 and TRBJ2-7, reads DGGITQSPKYLFRKEGQNVTLSCEQNLNHDAMYWYRQDPGQGLRLIYYSQIVNDFQKGDIAEGYSVSREKKESFPLTVTSAQKNPTAFYLCASSSGSHEQYFGPGTRLTVT.